This is a list of T cell receptor beta chains from one sample in a study of T cell responses to AZD1222 COVID-19 vaccine. Assay: immunoSEQ multiplex PCR; the TCRdb copy retains only in-frame clones and omits some. In the table there are fewer than 150,000 clones, about nine tenths of which are singletons. The specimen comprised peripheral blood, sampled on day 0 of AZD1222 vaccination. These receptors were collected from an adult in good health. CDR3s leave out the opening cysteine and the closing phenylalanine or tryptophan.

TRBJ2-1,TRBV11-3,ASSWGQANNEQF
TRBJ1-1,TRBV27,ASSLSRIDPGREAF
TRBJ2-7,TRBV29-1,SVVQGLYEQY
TRBJ1-2,TRBV4-1,ASSQEGASGYGYT
TRBJ1-4,TRBV7-3,ASSLSGRSATNEKLF
TRBJ1-1,TRBV27,ASSFSTPGGAENTEAF
TRBJ2-5,TRBV11-3,ASSNRLEQETQY
TRBJ2-1,TRBV7-2,ASSSRTGLDEQF
TRBJ1-4,TRBV3-1/TRBV3-2,ASSQGGRDEKLF
TRBJ1-1,TRBV25-1,ASSGTGRGTEAF
TRBJ1-5,TRBV5-1,ASSLDLGGNQPQH
TRBJ1-2,TRBV9,ASSVSAGDYGYT
TRBJ1-5,TRBV7-9,ASSEGGGSNQPQH
TRBJ1-5,TRBV5-8,ASSFQGPYQPQH
TRBJ1-6,TRBV7-8,ASSLDRAGNSPLH
TRBJ1-6,TRBV30,ACPTIDRGVGSYNSPLH
TRBJ2-1,TRBV4-3,ASSQGLAPLNEQF
TRBJ2-1,TRBV5-1,ASSLESGSYNEQF
TRBJ2-1,TRBV4-3,ASSQEVGTSSGEQF
TRBJ1-2,TRBV7-2,ASSLDRAINYGYT